This is a list of T cell receptor beta chains from one sample in a study of T-cell reconstitution after alpha-beta-depleted transplantation in children. TCRdb reprocessed the PCR reads via MiXCR and lists one record per CDR3 protein. The sample holds hundreds of thousands of distinct CDR3 sequences, approximately 20% seen once. The starting material was PBMCs from the stem cell graft donor, obtained from the stem cell graft. These receptor sequences come from a human donor who donated a stem cell graft to a child with acute lymphoblastic leukemia. Both conserved end residues are part of each CDR3.

v_call,cdr3_aa
TRBV12-3/TRBV12-4,CASSFSSGGVEQYF
TRBV12-3/TRBV12-4,CASSSGDSSYEQYF
TRBV6-5,CAIGENYGYTF
TRBV6-5,CASSSSGSVNEKLFF
TRBV3-1,CASSRRDITYEQYF
TRBV7-9,CASSSRRTEAFF
TRBV20-1,CSVLEKQFTDTQYF
TRBV5-1,CASSGKLAGGWNEQFF
TRBV4-1,CASGYYGTGHNQPQHF
TRBV7-6,CASSPRASGYSYEQYF
TRBV20-1,CSARREREGLF
TRBV20-1,CSAEGETQYF
TRBV5-6,CASSFGGMSYEQYF
TRBV12-3/TRBV12-4,CASSQLDVQYF
TRBV19,CASSYRVTEAFF
TRBV5-5,CASSSDRVGGYAF
TRBV4-1,CASSQGGQGGTEAFF
TRBV30,CAWSVSLGVNNEQFF
TRBV3-1,CASSQDGQGRGYTF
TRBV9,CASSDTGAGDEQFF
TRBV7-9,CASSPPLNAPQETQYF
TRBV3-1,CASSLGQRWNQPQHF
TRBV5-6,CASSPGREPDTQYF
TRBV12-3/TRBV12-4,CASSFTGDFAYNEQFF
TRBV5-1,CASSDILNTEAFF
TRBV7-3,CASSVSDRVNTEAFF
TRBV7-6,CASSRFEASGGDTQYF
TRBV5-1,CASKYDRGGKLFF
TRBV18,CASSSPELAMNNEQFF
TRBV29-1,CSVAKNEQFF
TRBV14,CASSQDAFWNEQFF
TRBV7-9,CASSLDLREGQYF
TRBV5-1,CASSLDSLAGVYEQYF
TRBV29-1,CSAVLARTGELFF
TRBV15,CATSGQGNGETQYF